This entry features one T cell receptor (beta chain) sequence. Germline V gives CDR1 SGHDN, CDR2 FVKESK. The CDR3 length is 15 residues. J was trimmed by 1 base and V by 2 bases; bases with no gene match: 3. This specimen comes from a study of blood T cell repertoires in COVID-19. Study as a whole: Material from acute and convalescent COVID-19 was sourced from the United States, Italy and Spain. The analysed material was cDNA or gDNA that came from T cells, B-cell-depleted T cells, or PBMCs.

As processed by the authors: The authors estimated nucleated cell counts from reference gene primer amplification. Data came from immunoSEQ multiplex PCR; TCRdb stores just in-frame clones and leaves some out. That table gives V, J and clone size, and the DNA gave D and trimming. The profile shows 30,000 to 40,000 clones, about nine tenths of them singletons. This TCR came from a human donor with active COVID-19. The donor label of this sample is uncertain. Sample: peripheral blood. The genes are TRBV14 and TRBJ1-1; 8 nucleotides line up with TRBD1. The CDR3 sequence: CASSQQGARNTEAFF. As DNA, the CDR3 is TGTGCCAGCAGCCAACAGGGGGCCCGGAACACTGAAGCTTTCTTT.